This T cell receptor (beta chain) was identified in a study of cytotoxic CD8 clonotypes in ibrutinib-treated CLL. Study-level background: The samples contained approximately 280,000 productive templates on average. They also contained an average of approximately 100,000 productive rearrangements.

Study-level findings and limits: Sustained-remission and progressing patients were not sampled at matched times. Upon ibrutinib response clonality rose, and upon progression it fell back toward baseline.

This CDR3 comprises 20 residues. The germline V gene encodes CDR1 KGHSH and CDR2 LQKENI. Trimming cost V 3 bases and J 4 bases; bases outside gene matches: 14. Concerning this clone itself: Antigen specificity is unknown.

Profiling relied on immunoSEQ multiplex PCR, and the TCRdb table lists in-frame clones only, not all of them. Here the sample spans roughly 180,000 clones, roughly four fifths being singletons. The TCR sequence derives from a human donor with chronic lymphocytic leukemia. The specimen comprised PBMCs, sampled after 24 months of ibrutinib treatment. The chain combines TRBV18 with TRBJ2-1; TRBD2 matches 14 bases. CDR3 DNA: TGTGCCAGCTCACCCGGGACAAAGACTAGCGGGAGGGGGAATTACAATGAGCAGTTCTTC. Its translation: CASSPGTKTSGRGNYNEQFF.